What follows are 14 T cell receptor beta chains derived from one specimen sequenced in a study of T-cell reconstitution after alpha-beta-depleted transplantation in children. Preparation of the TCRbeta library involved a method that used unique molecular identifiers. TCRdb independently ran MiXCR on the PCR reads; one entry per CDR3 protein. The data hold around 960,000 distinct CDR3 sequences, with roughly 29% observed a single time. Sample: PBMCs, mostly from graft donor cells, taken 360 days after TCRalphabeta/CD19-depleted stem cell transplant. The receptors here all came from a boy under three years old who had a stem cell transplant for SCID, so the T cells may come from the graft donor.

J is TRBJ1-1 and V is TRBV3-1; D may be TRBD1 (6 bases). The V and J ends lost 1 base and 10 bases respectively, with 13 bases between them. CDR3 size: 13 residues. Germline-derived CDR1 and CDR2 are LGHDT and YNNKEL (reference sequence). CDR3 amino acids: CASSQGNRAGAFF. CDR3 nucleotides: TGTGCCAGCAGCCAAGGAAACAGGGCGGGAGCTTTCTTT.

This clonotype was seen a few times. This chain uses TRBV12-3 or TRBV12-4 with TRBJ1-5; D not certain. The CDR3 spans 17 residues. The germline V and J ends were trimmed by 5 bases and 0 bases, with 17 bases remaining between them. CDR3 nucleotide sequence: TGTGCCAGCAGTCCGCGTACCCAGCGATATAGCAATCAGCCCCAGCATTTT. This translates into CASSPRTQRYSNQPQHF.

J is TRBJ1-2 and V is TRBV4-3, with D unclear. This CDR3 region has 14 residues. The V end was cut by 1 base, the J end by 1 base, with 7 bases between. Germline loops: CDR1 LGHNA, CDR2 YSLEER. CDR3 in amino acids: CASSQVSFNYGYTF. The DNA of the CDR3 is TGCGCCAGCAGCCAAGTGTCTTTTAACTATGGCTACACCTTC.

This chain links TRBV2 with TRBJ2-1, with D maybe TRBD2 (5 bases). V lost 6 bases and J 7 bases, leaving 19 bases between the germline ends. Germline V gene data show CDR1 as SNHLY and CDR2 as FYNNEI. This CDR3 has 15 residues. For the CDR3, the DNA is TGTGCCAGCAGCGCACTAGTTCCAGGTCGAAATGAGCAGTTCTTC. This encodes CASSALVPGRNEQFF.

The gene calls are TRBV20-1 and TRBJ2-7; possible D gene TRBD2, 5 bases. V shed 0 bases and J shed 3 bases, with 12 bases lying between them. Germline V gene sequence: CDR1 DFQATT, CDR2 SNEGSKA (reference sequence). The CDR3 runs 14 residues. The CDR3 is CSARESGYGYEQYF. In DNA, the CDR3 is TGCAGTGCTAGAGAGTCGGGATACGGCTACGAGCAGTACTTC.

The CDR3 sequence: CASSPRLTDQGSGELFF. DNA for the CDR3: TGTGCCAGCTCACCGCGTCTCACCGACCAGGGTTCCGGGGAGCTGTTTTTT. The chain is built from TRBV18 and TRBJ2-2, with a weak D call TRBD1 (5 bases). The germline V gene has CDR1 KGHSH and CDR2 LQKENI. The CDR3 runs 17 residues. The germline V and J ends were trimmed by 3 bases and 6 bases, with 20 bases remaining between them.

CDR3 nucleotides: TGCGCCAGCAGCTTGGAACCGCAAGCGGGGGGAGTCCAGTACTTC. Translation gives CASSLEPQAGGVQYF. The chain uses TRBV5-1 and TRBJ2-7, with 9 bases identical to TRBD2. The CDR3 is 15 residues long. Germline values: CDR1 SGHRS, CDR2 YFSETQ. The J segment lost 10 bases and the V segment lost 0 bases, leaving 11 bases of the junction unmatched. The entire variable domain, with the rest obtained from reference TRBV5-1 and TRBJ2-7, is as follows: KAGVTQTPRYLIKTRGQQVTLSCSPISGHRSVSWYQQTPGQGLQFLFEYFSETQRNKGNFPGRFSGRQFSNSRSEMNVSTLELGDSALYLCASSLEPQAGGVQYFGPGTRLTVT.

This clonotype has ten or more counts. The DNA for the CDR3 is TGTGCCAGCAGTTTGAGACTAGCGGGGGCCTTCACAGATACGCAGTATTTT. It translates to CASSLRLAGAFTDTQYF. This chain links TRBV27 with TRBJ2-3, with 12 bases matching TRBD2. J was trimmed by 2 bases and V by 3 bases; bases with no gene match: 6. Germline assignment: CDR1 MNHEY and CDR2 SMNVEV (reference sequence). This CDR3 region has 17 residues.

V and J are TRBV2 and TRBJ2-1; 9 positions agree with TRBD1. With 3 bases clipped from V and 1 base from J, the junction kept 10 bases outside the gene matches. This CDR3 contains 18 residues. Germline assignment: CDR1 SNHLY and CDR2 FYNNEI. The CDR3 DNA follows: TGTGCCAGCAGTGATGAAGGGGGGACAGGGATTTCCTACAATGAGCAGTTCTTC. The encoded protein is CASSDEGGTGISYNEQFF.

V usage is TRBV20-1 and J usage is TRBJ2-7, with TRBD2 matching 9 bases. Germline values: CDR1 DFQATT, CDR2 SNEGSKA (reference sequence). V trimming: 6 bases; J trimming: 4 bases; junction bases outside the gene matches: 10. This CDR3 spans 14 amino acids. The CDR3 here is CSAPRAGGLYEQYF. The CDR3 nucleotides read TGCAGTGCCCCGCGAGCGGGGGGCCTATACGAGCAGTACTTC.

There are a few counts of this clonotype. The genes are TRBV4-2 and TRBJ2-2; D could derive from TRBD1 or TRBD2 (6 bases each). Germline V gene data show CDR1 as LGHNA and CDR2 as YNFKEQ. Trimming left V 1 base short and J 3 bases short, with 15 bases between. There are 17 residues in the CDR3. DNA for the CDR3: TGTGCCAGCAGCCAAGTGATAAGGGGGGCTGACACCGGGGAGCTGTTTTTT. Translation: CASSQVIRGADTGELFF.

This clonotype has just a few counts. The chain has TRBV25-1 and TRBJ2-3; 7 bases align to TRBD1. This CDR3 contains 18 residues. With V trimmed by 6 bases and J by 0 bases, 15 bases remained unmatched. The germline gives CDR1 MGHDK, CDR2 SYGVNS. The CDR3: CASRPRDRIGPSTDTQYF. The CDR3 DNA sequence: TGTGCCAGCAGGCCAAGGGACAGAATCGGCCCTAGCACAGATACGCAGTATTTT.

The chain is built from TRBV5-6 and TRBJ2-3; D could derive from TRBD1 or TRBD2 (5 bases each). The CDR3 loop spans 15 amino acids. Trimming cost V 0 bases and J 9 bases, with 17 bases left between them. The germline V gene has CDR1 SGHDT and CDR2 YYEEEE. As DNA, the CDR3 is TGTGCCAGCAGCTTGGGACCTGGAACCGAGGGGACGCAGTATTTT. Its translation: CASSLGPGTEGTQYF.

This chain uses TRBV28 with TRBJ2-5; TRBD1 is a possible D gene (6 bases). Trimming stripped 3 bases from V and 5 bases from J, with 10 bases between. The CDR3 spans 13 residues. The V gene's germline CDR1 is MDHEN and CDR2 SYDVKM. CDR3 nucleotides: TGTGCCAGCAGTTTCGGACAGATCGAGACCCAGTACTTC. This codes for CASSFGQIETQYF.